The 32 T cell receptor beta chains given below trace back to one sample, sequenced in a study of regulatory T cells in long-lasting Graves disease. The time point was: newly diagnosed GD, antithyroid drugs for less than 3 months. PBMC-extracted RNA yielded the TCR library. Both iRepertoire HTBI primers and Arm-PCR of CDR3 regions were used to build the TCR beta libraries. TCRdb reprocessed the multiplex PCR reads via MiXCR and lists one record per CDR3 protein. This sample has 400,000 to 500,000 distinct CDR3 sequences, with around 13% found just once. These data are also associated with another study on T cells in Graves' hyperthyroidism and ophthalmopathy.

This material consisted of peripheral blood mononuclear cells (PBMCs), taken at new diagnosis, from a patient treated with antithyroid drugs. The source is a woman in her forties or fifties with Graves disease.

This clonotype was seen more than once but under ten times. The J gene is TRBJ2-3, the V gene TRBV6-2 or TRBV6-3; weak D call: TRBD2 (5 bases). The CDR3 runs to 13 residues. Germline V gene lookup returns CDR1 MNHEY and CDR2 SVGEGT. V was trimmed by 5 bases and J by 6 bases, leaving 12 bases between them. CDR3 region: CASSEVGVDTQYF. DNA of the CDR3: TGTGCCAGCAGTGAAGTCGGGGTCGATACGCAGTATTTT.

This clonotype has ten or more counts. The rearrangement links TRBV30 to TRBJ1-5; no clear D gene. The CDR3 has 13 residues. Germline CDR1 and CDR2: GTSNPN and SVGIG (reference sequence). V dropped 3 bases and J dropped 1 base, with 7 bases sitting between them. The chain's CDR3 is CAWRPDSNQPQHF. Written as DNA, the CDR3 is TGTGCCTGGAGACCCGACAGCAATCAGCCCCAGCATTTT.

This clonotype has at least ten counts. This sequence joins TRBV30 and TRBJ2-5, with 14 bases matching TRBD2. Losses at the gene ends were 4 bases for V and 5 bases for J; bases not matched to a gene: 6. The CDR3 is 15 amino acids. The V gene's germline CDR1 is GTSNPN and CDR2 SVGIG (reference sequence). CDR3 coding DNA: TGTGCCTGGAATACTCGGACTAGCGGGAGGGAGACCCAGTACTTC. Translating it yields CAWNTRTSGRETQYF.

The V call is TRBV20-1, the J call TRBJ2-7; 10 bases agree with TRBD2. V lost 3 bases, J lost 6 bases, and 8 bases stayed unmatched. The CDR3 consists of 14 residues. From germline, CDR1 is DFQATT and CDR2 SNEGSKA (reference sequence). CDR3 nucleotides: TGCAGTGCTAGCCCTAGCGGGAGTCTGGGCGAGCAGTACTTC. It encodes CSASPSGSLGEQYF.

Ten or more counts support this clonotype. The chain has TRBV28 and TRBJ2-2, with 8 nucleotides matching TRBD1. The junction had 9 bases not matched to a gene; V was cut back by 3 bases and J by 0 bases. CDR3 length: 18 residues. Germline V lookup: CDR1 MDHEN, CDR2 SYDVKM. In DNA, the CDR3 is TGTGCCAGCAGTTTGTCAGGGGGCGCGGTCTCGAACACCGGGGAGCTGTTTTTT. This sequence encodes CASSLSGGAVSNTGELFF.

At least ten counts were recorded for this clonotype. The chain uses TRBV29-1 and TRBJ2-3; D not certain. V was clipped by 3 bases and J by 2 bases, with 3 bases between them. Germline V lookup: CDR1 SQVTM, CDR2 ANQGSEA. This CDR3 is built from 11 residues. The CDR3 reads CSVDNTDTQYF. The CDR3 coding sequence is TGCAGCGTTGATAACACAGATACGCAGTATTTT.

About this clonotype: This sequence may be a read error, since a much larger clone differs from it by one base. This chain links TRBV11-2 with TRBJ2-3; 12 bases fit TRBD1. The end of the DNA is better explained by TRBJ2-7, so the J call may be wrong. CDR1 SGHAT and CDR2 FQNNGV come from the germline V gene. This CDR3 is 14 amino acids long. The CDR3: CASSFGTGGNEQYF. The CDR3 DNA sequence: TGTGCCAGCAGCTTCGGGACAGGGGGCAACGAGCAGTACTTC.

The CDR3 region has the DNA TGCGCCAGCTCCATTGCCAGGACCAACTCTGGAAACACCATATATTTT. Its translation is CASSIARTNSGNTIYF. V usage is TRBV4-1 and J usage is TRBJ1-3; D gene unclear. V lost 8 bases to trimming and J lost 0 bases, with 17 bases between them. CDR3 length: 16 residues. The germline CDR1 and CDR2 sequences are MGHRA and YSYEKL.

In the case of this clonotype: Given a much more abundant clone one base away, this may be a read error. V is TRBV10-2 and J is TRBJ2-1; D is undetermined. Trimming stripped 3 bases from V and 10 bases from J, with 22 bases between. Germline assignment: CDR1 WSHSY and CDR2 SAAADI. The CDR3 totals 16 residues. DNA of the CDR3: TGCGCCAGCAGTGAACCTGACTCGTCTGGTGCCTACGAGCAGTTCTTC. Translating gives CASSEPDSSGAYEQFF.

Concerning this clonotype itself: This may arise from a read error, as a much more abundant clone is one base away. The rearrangement uses TRBV5-5 and TRBJ1-1; D is perhaps TRBD1 (6 bases). There are 15 residues in the CDR3. V was shortened by 3 bases and J by 6 bases, with 18 bases between the two germline ends. Germline-derived CDR1 and CDR2 are SGHKS and YYEKEE (reference sequence). The CDR3 loop is CASSSARSGAAEAFF. CDR3 DNA: TGTGCCAGCAGCTCGGCGCGTTCGGGGGCAGCTGAAGCTTTCTTT.

J is TRBJ2-5 and V is TRBV5-1; D might be TRBD2 (6 bases). V was trimmed by 4 bases and J by 5 bases, leaving 15 bases between them. CDR1 SGHRS and CDR2 YFSETQ come from the germline V gene. The CDR3 contains 14 residues. The CDR3 DNA is TGCGCCAGCAGCGCCCCGGGAGTCGCGGAGACCCAGTACTTC. This codes for CASSAPGVAETQYF.

V and J are TRBV7-2 and TRBJ2-7; D not resolved. Per the germline V gene, CDR1 is SGHTA and CDR2 is FQGNSA. The CDR3 contains 15 residues. V was cut by 1 base and J by 3 bases, with 13 bases left in between. The CDR3 DNA is TGTGCCAGCAGCTTAGGCAGTACGCCTAACTACGAGCAGTACTTC. Its translation is CASSLGSTPNYEQYF.

This clonotype was counted many times. This sequence joins TRBV27 and TRBJ2-1, with D tentatively TRBD1 (6 bases). CDR1 is MNHEY and CDR2 is SMNVEV in the germline V gene (reference sequence). There are 13 residues in the CDR3. The V end lost 6 bases, the J end lost 14 bases, and 20 bases lay between the germline ends. CDR3 coding DNA: TGTGCCAGCAGAGATTCAGGGGCGTTGACGGAGTTCTTC. It specifies CASRDSGALTEFF.

This clonotype occurred many times. This chain links TRBV11-2 with TRBJ2-1; D possibly uses TRBD1 or TRBD2 (6 bases each). Per the germline V gene, CDR1 is SGHAT and CDR2 is FQNNGV. This CDR3 spans 15 amino acids. V was pared by 5 bases and J by 7 bases, with 18 bases between. The CDR3 protein is CASSPRGGRRNEQFF. DNA for the CDR3: TGTGCCAGCAGCCCCCGAGGGGGGCGCAGGAATGAGCAGTTCTTC.

This clonotype was seen a handful of times. The J gene is TRBJ2-7, the V gene TRBV5-5; D gene ambiguous. This CDR3 region has 16 residues. Per germline, CDR1 SGHKS and CDR2 YYEKEE (reference sequence). The V end lost 0 bases, the J end lost 0 bases, and 13 bases lay between the germline ends. The CDR3 region has the DNA TGTGCCAGCAGCTTGGCCGGGCAGAAAAGCTCCTACGAGCAGTACTTC. This sequence encodes CASSLAGQKSSYEQYF.

The genes are TRBV27 and TRBJ1-1, with D possibly TRBD1 on 6 matching bases. Trimming took 6 bases from V and 2 from J, leaving 16 bases between them. The CDR3 is made up of 15 amino acids. CDR1 is MNHEY and CDR2 is SMNVEV in the germline V gene (reference sequence). Here the CDR3 reads CASREFTGSNTEAFF. The CDR3 DNA reads as TGTGCCAGCAGGGAATTTACAGGGTCAAACACTGAAGCTTTCTTT.

Regarding this clonotype: This may be a read error: a much more frequent sequence differs by one nucleotide. The chain links TRBV20-1 to TRBJ2-7; D may be TRBD2 (5 bases). Germline V gene lookup returns CDR1 DFQATT and CDR2 SNEGSKA (reference sequence). CDR3 size: 11 residues. This chain's CDR3 is CGANLRDEQYF. CDR3 DNA: TGCGGTGCTAATCTGAGGGACGAGCAGTACTTC.

This clonotype showed up many times. CDR3 in DNA: TGCAGTGCTATCCGGGACACCCTGACGGAGCAGTTCTTC. Translated, it gives CSAIRDTLTEQFF. V and J are TRBV20-1 and TRBJ2-1; possible D gene TRBD1, 6 bases. The CDR3 runs 13 residues. Germline CDR1 DFQATT, CDR2 SNEGSKA (reference sequence). The V end lost 4 bases, the J end lost 10 bases, and 17 bases lay between the germline ends.

The chain combines TRBV5-1 with TRBJ2-2; 7 bases align to TRBD2. Trimming removed 3 bases from V and 0 bases from J; junction bases left unmatched: 2. Germline lookup yields CDR1 SGHRS and CDR2 YFSETQ. The CDR3 consists of 15 residues. Here the CDR3 reads CASSWEGPNTGELFF. CDR3 sequence (DNA): TGCGCCAGCAGCTGGGAGGGCCCGAACACCGGGGAGCTGTTTTTT.

Ten or more counts support this clonotype. The chain carries TRBV11-2 and TRBJ2-7; D call uncertain. The CDR3 covers 14 residues. The germline gives CDR1 SGHAT, CDR2 FQNNGV. V gave up 1 base and J gave up 4 bases, with 11 bases separating them. Here the CDR3 DNA reads TGTGCCAGCAGCTTAGGGCAGCTTGGGTACGAGCAGTACTTC. Its protein is CASSLGQLGYEQYF.

This clonotype was seen more than once but under ten times. A much larger clone sits a single nucleotide away, making a read error possible. This chain links TRBV12-3 or TRBV12-4 with TRBJ1-1, with D unclear. The CDR3 is made up of 14 amino acids. Deletions cut 3 bases from V and 1 base from J, with 9 bases between. The CDR3, as DNA: TGTGCCAGCAGTTTTGGGAGAAGGAACACTGAAGCTTTCTTT. This codes for CASSFGRRNTEAFF.

J is TRBJ2-7 and V is TRBV5-1, with 7 bases aligning to TRBD1. V trimming: 0 bases; J trimming: 4 bases; junction bases outside the gene matches: 4. The CDR3 has 14 amino acids. Per germline, CDR1 SGHRS and CDR2 YFSETQ. CDR3 DNA sequence: TGCGCCAGCAGCTTGGAGGTCAGGGGGTACGAGCAGTACTTC. Protein product: CASSLEVRGYEQYF.

Only a few counts were recorded for this clonotype. V gene TRBV7-2 combines with J gene TRBJ2-2; D unresolved. The CDR3 spans 12 residues. V lost 5 bases to trimming and J lost 6 bases, with 7 bases between them. CDR1 is SGHTA and CDR2 is FQGNSA in the germline V gene. Here the CDR3 reads CASSDYPGELFF. CDR3 sequence (DNA): TGTGCCAGCAGCGATTACCCCGGGGAGCTGTTTTTT.

This clonotype was picked up many times. V usage is TRBV12-3 or TRBV12-4 and J usage is TRBJ1-1; D might be TRBD1 (6 bases). The CDR3 runs 17 residues. V was pared by 2 bases and J by 1 base, with 17 bases between. The CDR3 DNA reads as TGTGCCAGCAGTTTAAGCCAGACAGGCTCTCGGAACACTGAAGCTTTCTTT. It translates to CASSLSQTGSRNTEAFF.

CDR3 in amino acids: CASSHLAAISYNEQFF. The DNA of the CDR3 is TGCGCCAGCAGCCACCTAGCGGCAATCTCCTACAATGAGCAGTTCTTC. V and J are TRBV4-1 and TRBJ2-1; TRBD2 matches 7 bases. The length of the CDR3 is 16 residues. J gave up 0 bases and V 3 bases, and 5 bases lay outside the gene matches. Germline CDR1 MGHRA, CDR2 YSYEKL.

This clonotype has at least ten counts. V and J are TRBV7-8 and TRBJ2-5, with TRBD1 matching 9 bases. Germline CDR1 is SGHVS and CDR2 is FQNEAQ. The CDR3 runs to 17 residues. Trimming removed 3 bases from V and 3 bases from J; junction bases left unmatched: 11. CDR3 amino acids: CASSFRGQGIQKETQYF. The DNA for the CDR3 is TGTGCCAGCAGCTTCCGGGGACAGGGTATCCAAAAAGAGACCCAGTACTTC.

This clonotype was picked up many times. The gene calls are TRBV7-3 and TRBJ2-7, with D possibly being TRBD2 (6 bases). V lost 5 bases and J lost 3, with 14 bases in between. The germline V gene has CDR1 SGHTA and CDR2 FQGTGA. This CDR3 has 14 residues. The chain's CDR3 is CASSLIAVLYEQYF. The CDR3 nucleotides read TGTGCCAGCAGCCTCATAGCGGTTCTCTACGAGCAGTACTTC.

J is TRBJ1-1 and V is TRBV29-1; 9 bases are a match to TRBD1. The CDR3 length is 13 residues. CDR1 SQVTM and CDR2 ANQGSEA come from the germline V gene. V shed 6 bases, J shed 3 bases, and the junction held 5 bases outside the gene matches. DNA of the CDR3: TGCAGCGTGCGACAGGGGGGGGACACTGAAGCTTTCTTT. Its protein is CSVRQGGDTEAFF.

This clonotype was counted many times. J is TRBJ1-1 and V is TRBV11-2, with D unclear. The germline V gene has CDR1 SGHAT and CDR2 FQNNGV. The CDR3 is 14 amino acids. V was pared by 1 base and J by 1 base, with 7 bases between. The CDR3 nucleotides are TGTGCCAGCAGCTTAGTCAGGACGAACACTGAAGCTTTCTTT. This gives the protein CASSLVRTNTEAFF. The full variable domain, its missing parts supplied by reference TRBV11-2 and TRBJ1-1, is EAGVAQSPRYKIIEKRQSVAFWCNPISGHATLYWYQQILGQGPKLLIQFQNNGVVDDSQLPKDRFSAERLKGVDSTLKIQPAKLEDSAVYLCASSLVRTNTEAFFGQGTRLTVV.

The chain recombines TRBV5-6 with TRBJ2-3; D gene unclear. The germline V and J ends were trimmed by 3 bases and 4 bases, with 6 bases remaining between them. This CDR3 is 12 amino acids long. CDR1 is SGHDT and CDR2 is YYEEEE in the germline V gene. The CDR3 bases are TGTGCCAGCAGCTATTGGTCAGATACGCAGTATTTT. Protein product: CASSYWSDTQYF.

This clonotype was counted a few times. The CDR3 sequence is CASSTQGEEETQYF. DNA of the CDR3: TGTGCCAGCAGTACACAGGGGGAAGAAGAGACCCAGTACTTC. The gene calls are TRBV28 and TRBJ2-1; the match to TRBD1 covers 8 bases. The closer fit of TRBJ2-5 to the DNA end suggests the J call may be wrong. Germline CDR1 and CDR2: MDHEN and SYDVKM. This CDR3 spans 14 amino acids.

This clonotype has at least ten counts. The rearrangement uses TRBV28 and TRBJ2-7; 9 bases are a match to TRBD1. The CDR3 length is 13 residues. V shed 8 bases and J 6 bases; nucleotides not matched to a gene: 8. The germline V gene has CDR1 MDHEN and CDR2 SYDVKM. CDR3 DNA: TGTGCCAGCTGGGACAGGGACATCGGCGAGCAGTACTTC. It specifies CASWDRDIGEQYF.